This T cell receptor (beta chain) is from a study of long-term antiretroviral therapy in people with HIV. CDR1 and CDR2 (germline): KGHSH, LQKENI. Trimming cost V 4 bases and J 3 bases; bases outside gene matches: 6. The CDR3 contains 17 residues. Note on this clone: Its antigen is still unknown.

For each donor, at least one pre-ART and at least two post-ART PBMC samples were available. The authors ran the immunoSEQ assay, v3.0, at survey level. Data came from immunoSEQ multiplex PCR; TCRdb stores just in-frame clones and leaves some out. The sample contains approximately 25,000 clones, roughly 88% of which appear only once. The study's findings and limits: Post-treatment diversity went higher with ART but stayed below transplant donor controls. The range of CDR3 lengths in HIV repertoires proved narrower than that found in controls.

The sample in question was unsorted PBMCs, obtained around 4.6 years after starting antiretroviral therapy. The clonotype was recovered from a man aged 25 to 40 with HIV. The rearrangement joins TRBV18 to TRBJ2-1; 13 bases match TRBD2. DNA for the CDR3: TGTGCCAGCTCACTAAAACTAGCGGGGGGGTACTACAATGAGCAGTTCTTC. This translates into CASSLKLAGGYYNEQFF.